This TCR beta chain was documented in a study of cytomegalovirus exposure and HLA in healthy donors. Donors were nominally healthy when sampled, though unrecorded immune exposures were likely. It was with 60 Vbeta and 13 Jbeta primers that the PCR ran. This table comes from immunoSEQ multiplex PCR, and its TCRdb copy is limited to in-frame clones, with some not included. This table lists roughly 50,000 clones. Trimming pared 5 bases from V and 2 bases from J, leaving 10 bases between. The V gene's germline CDR1 is LNHDA and CDR2 SQIVND (reference sequence). The CDR3 covers 14 residues. The source is a woman in her fifties or sixties in good health and CMV-seropositive. Sequenced: PBMCs. This chain uses TRBV19 with TRBJ1-5, with unresolved D. The CDR3, as DNA: TGTGCCAGTAGTGGAGGGTTGCGCAATCAGCCCCAGCATTTT. Translated, it gives CASSGGLRNQPQHF.